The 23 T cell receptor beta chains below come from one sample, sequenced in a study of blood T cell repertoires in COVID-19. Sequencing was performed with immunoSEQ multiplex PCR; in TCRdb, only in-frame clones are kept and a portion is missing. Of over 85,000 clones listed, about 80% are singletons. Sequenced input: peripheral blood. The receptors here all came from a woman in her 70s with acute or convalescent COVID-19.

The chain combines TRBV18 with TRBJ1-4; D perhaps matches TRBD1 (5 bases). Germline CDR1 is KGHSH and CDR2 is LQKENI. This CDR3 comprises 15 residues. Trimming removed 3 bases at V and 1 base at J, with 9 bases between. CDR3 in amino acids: CASSPVQGTNEKLFF. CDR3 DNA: TGTGCCAGCTCACCGGTCCAGGGAACTAATGAAAAACTGTTTTTT.

The DNA of the CDR3 is TGTGCCAGCAGCAAACCGACAGGGAAGAACACTGAAGCTTTCTTT. Residues: CASSKPTGKNTEAFF. The chain carries TRBV7-9 and TRBJ1-1, with 7 positions matching TRBD1. V gave up 5 bases and J gave up 1 base; unmatched junction bases: 7. The length of the CDR3 is 15 residues. Germline lookup yields CDR1 SEHNR and CDR2 FQNEAQ (reference sequence).

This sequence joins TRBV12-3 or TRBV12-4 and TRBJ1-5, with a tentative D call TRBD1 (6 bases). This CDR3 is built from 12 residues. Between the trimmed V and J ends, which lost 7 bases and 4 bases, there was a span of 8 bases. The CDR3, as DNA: TGTGCCAGCAACGACAGGAATCAGCCCCAGCATTTT. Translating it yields CASNDRNQPQHF.

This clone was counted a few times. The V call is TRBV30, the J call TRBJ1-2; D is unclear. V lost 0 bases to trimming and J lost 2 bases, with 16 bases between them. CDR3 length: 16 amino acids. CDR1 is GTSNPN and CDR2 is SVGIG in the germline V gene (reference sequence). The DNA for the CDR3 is TGTGCCTGGAGTGTTGAGCCACCCCTATGGAACTATGGCTACACCTTC. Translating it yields CAWSVEPPLWNYGYTF. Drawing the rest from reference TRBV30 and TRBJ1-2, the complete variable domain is SQTIHQWPATLVQPVGSPLSLECTVEGTSNPNLYWYRQAAGRGLQLLFYSVGIGQISSEVPQNLSASRPQDRQFILSSKKLLLSDSGFYLCAWSVEPPLWNYGYTFGSGTRLTVV.

In DNA form, the CDR3 reads TGCGCCAGCAGCTTGGCAGGGGGAGACAGGGGGTCACCCCTCCACTTT. Protein sequence: CASSLAGGDRGSPLHF. The chain links TRBV5-1 to TRBJ1-6, with 9 bases matching TRBD1. The CDR3 runs to 16 residues. Unmatched junction bases numbered 8, after V lost 0 bases and J lost 10 bases. Looked up from germline, CDR1 is SGHRS and CDR2 is YFSETQ.

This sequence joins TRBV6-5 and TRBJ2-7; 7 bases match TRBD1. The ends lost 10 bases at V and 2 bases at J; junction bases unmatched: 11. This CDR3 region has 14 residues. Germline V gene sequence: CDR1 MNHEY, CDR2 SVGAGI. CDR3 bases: TGTGCCACCACGTTGGGACAGCTCCCCTACGAGCAGTACTTC. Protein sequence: CATTLGQLPYEQYF.

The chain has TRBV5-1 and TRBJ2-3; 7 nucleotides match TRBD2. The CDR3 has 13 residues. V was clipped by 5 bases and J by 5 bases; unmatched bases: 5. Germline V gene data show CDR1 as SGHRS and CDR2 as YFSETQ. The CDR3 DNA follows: TGCGCCAGCAGGGCGGGGGAGGAAGATACGCAGTATTTT. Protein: CASRAGEEDTQYF.

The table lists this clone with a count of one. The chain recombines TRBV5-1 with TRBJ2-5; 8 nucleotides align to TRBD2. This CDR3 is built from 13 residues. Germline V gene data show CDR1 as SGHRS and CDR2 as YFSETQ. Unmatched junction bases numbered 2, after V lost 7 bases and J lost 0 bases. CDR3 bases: TGCGCCAGCCAGCGGGGGTACCAAGAGACCCAGTACTTC. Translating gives CASQRGYQETQYF.

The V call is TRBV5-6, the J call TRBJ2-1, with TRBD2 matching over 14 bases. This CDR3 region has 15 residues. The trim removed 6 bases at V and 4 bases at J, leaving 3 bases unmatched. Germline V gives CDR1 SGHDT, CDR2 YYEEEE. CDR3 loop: CASTWTSGGYNEQFF. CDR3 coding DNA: TGTGCCAGCACCTGGACTAGCGGGGGGTACAATGAGCAGTTCTTC.

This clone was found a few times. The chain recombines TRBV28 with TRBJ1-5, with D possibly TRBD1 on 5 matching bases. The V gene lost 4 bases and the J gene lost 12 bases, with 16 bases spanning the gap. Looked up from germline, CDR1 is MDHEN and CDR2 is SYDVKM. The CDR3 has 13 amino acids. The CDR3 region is CASSSGLKRNQHF. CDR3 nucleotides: TGTGCCAGCAGTTCGGGACTAAAAAGGAACCAGCATTTT.

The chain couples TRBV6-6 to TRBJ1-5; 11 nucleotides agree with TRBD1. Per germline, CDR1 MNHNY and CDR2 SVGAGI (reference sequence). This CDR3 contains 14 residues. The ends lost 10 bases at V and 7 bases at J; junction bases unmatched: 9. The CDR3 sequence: CATTGQGAKQPQHF. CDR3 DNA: TGTGCCACTACTGGACAGGGGGCGAAGCAGCCCCAGCATTTT.

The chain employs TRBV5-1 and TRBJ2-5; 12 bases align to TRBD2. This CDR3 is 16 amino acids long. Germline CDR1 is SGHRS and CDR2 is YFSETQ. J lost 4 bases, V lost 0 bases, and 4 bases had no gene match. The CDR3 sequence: CASSLAPSGGVETQYF. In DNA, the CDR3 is TGCGCCAGCAGCTTGGCGCCTAGCGGGGGGGTAGAGACCCAGTACTTC.

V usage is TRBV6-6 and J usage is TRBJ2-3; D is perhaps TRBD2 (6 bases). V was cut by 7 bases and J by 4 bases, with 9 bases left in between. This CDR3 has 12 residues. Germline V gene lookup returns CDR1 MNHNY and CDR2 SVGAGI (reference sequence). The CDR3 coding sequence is TGTGCCAGCAATGGCGGGGCAGATACGCAGTATTTT. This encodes CASNGGADTQYF.

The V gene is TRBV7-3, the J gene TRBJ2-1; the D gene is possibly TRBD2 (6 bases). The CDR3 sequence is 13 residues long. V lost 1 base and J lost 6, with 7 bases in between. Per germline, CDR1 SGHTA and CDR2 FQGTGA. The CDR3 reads CASSLNGGNEQFF. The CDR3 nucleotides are TGTGCCAGCAGCTTAAACGGGGGCAATGAGCAGTTCTTC.

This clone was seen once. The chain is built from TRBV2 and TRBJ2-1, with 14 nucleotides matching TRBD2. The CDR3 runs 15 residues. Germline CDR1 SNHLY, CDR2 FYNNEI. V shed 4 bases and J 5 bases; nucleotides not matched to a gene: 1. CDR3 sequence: CASSGGLAGDNEQFF. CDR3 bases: TGTGCCAGCAGTGGGGGACTAGCGGGGGACAATGAGCAGTTCTTC. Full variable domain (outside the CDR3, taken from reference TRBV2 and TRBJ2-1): EPEVTQTPSHQVTQMGQEVILRCVPISNHLYFYWYRQILGQKVEFLVSFYNNEISEKSEIFDDQFSVERPDGSNFTLKIRSTKLEDSAMYFCASSGGLAGDNEQFFGPGTRLTVL.

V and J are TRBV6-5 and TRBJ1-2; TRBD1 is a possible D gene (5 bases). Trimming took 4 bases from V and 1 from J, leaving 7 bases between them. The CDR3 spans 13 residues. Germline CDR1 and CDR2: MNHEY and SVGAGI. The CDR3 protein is CASSLTDNYGYTF. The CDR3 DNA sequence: TGTGCCAGCAGTTTGACAGATAACTATGGCTACACCTTC.

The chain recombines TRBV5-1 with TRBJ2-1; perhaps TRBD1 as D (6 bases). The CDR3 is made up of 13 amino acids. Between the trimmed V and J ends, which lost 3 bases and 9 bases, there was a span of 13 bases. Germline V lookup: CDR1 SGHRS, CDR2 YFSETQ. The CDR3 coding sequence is TGCGCCAGCAGCTCCCAACAGGGTATTGAGCAGTTCTTC. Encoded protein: CASSSQQGIEQFF.

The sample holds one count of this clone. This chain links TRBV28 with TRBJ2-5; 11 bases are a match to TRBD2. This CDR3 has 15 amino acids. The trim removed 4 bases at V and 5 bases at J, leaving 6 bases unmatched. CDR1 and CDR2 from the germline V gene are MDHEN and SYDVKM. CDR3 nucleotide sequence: TGTGCCAGCAGTTCACATAGCGGGGGGGGTGAGACCCAGTACTTC. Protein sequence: CASSSHSGGGETQYF.

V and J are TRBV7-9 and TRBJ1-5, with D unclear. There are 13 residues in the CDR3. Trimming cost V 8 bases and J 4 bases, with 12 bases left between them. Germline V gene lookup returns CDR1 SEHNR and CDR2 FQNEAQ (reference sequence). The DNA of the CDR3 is TGTGCCAGCTGCCAAAGTCAGAATCAGCCCCAGCATTTT. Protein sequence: CASCQSQNQPQHF.

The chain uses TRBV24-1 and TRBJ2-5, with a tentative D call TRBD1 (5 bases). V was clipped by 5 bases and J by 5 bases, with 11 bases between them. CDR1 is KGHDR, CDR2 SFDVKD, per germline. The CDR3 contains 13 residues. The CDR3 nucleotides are TGTGCCACCAGTGTCACAGGAGTGGAGACCCAGTACTTC. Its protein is CATSVTGVETQYF.

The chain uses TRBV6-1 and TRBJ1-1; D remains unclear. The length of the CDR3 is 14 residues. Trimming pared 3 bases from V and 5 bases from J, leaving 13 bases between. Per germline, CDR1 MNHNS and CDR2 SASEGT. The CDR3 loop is CASSDPLFRTEAFF. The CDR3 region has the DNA TGTGCCAGCAGTGATCCCCTTTTCAGGACTGAAGCTTTCTTT.

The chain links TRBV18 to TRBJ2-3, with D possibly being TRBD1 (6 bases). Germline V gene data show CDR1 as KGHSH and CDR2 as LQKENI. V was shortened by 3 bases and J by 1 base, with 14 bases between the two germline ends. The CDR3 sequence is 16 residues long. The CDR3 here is CASSPLRWGRTDTQYF. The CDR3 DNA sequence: TGTGCCAGCTCACCCCTGCGTTGGGGGCGCACAGATACGCAGTATTTT.

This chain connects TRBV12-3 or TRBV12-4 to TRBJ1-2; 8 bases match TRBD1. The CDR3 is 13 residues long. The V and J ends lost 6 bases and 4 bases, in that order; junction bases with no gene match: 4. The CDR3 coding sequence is TGTGCCAGCAGCGACAGGGGTAGCTATGGCTACACCTTC. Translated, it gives CASSDRGSYGYTF.